What follows describes a single TCR beta chain. What it recognizes is unknown. Regulatory T cells were sorted from blood as CD4+ CD25-high CD127-low cells. This sample is drawn from a study of regulatory and conventional T cells in RAG deficiency. Broader study findings: Omenn patients showed >90% Treg-Tconv overlap and shorter CDR3 lengths. Sorted Omenn CD25-high CD127-low cells may not be bona fide Tregs.

Profiling relied on immunoSEQ multiplex PCR, and the TCRdb table lists in-frame clones only, not all of them. The data show over 7,000 clones, 91% seen once. Germline lookup yields CDR1 SGHDT and CDR2 YYEEEE. The CDR3 is made up of 15 amino acids. J was trimmed by 2 bases and V by 4 bases; bases with no gene match: 6. The same data also contributed to another study, on regulatory T cells. That source reports: The PCR used 52 TRBV and 13 TRBJ primers.

This chain joins TRBV5-6 and TRBJ1-2, with TRBD1 identical over 9 bases. The source of this sequence is a human donor in good health. The sample comprised CD127- CD25+ CD4+ Tregs sorted from blood. CDR3 in DNA: TGTGCCAGCAGCCAAGGGACAGGGTGGAACTATGGCTACACCTTC. As protein: CASSQGTGWNYGYTF.